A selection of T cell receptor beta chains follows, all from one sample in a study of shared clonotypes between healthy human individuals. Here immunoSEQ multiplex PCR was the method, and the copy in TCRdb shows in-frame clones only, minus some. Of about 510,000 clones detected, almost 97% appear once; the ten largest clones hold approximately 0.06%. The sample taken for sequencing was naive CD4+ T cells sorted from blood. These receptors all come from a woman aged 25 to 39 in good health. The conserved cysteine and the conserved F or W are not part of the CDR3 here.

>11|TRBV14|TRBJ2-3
ASSQIRDAPQY
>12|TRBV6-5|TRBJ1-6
ASRKGNSYSPLH
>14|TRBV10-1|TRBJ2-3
ASSESGISGPDTQY
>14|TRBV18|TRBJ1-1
ASSYDSGNPNTEAF
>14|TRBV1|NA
TSSQDKPPSTHEQY
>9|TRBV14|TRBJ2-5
ASSLQETQY
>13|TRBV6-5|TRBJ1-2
ASRREDRGDYGYT
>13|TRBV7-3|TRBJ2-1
ASSLESGASVTQF
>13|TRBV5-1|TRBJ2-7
ASSLVGTALAEQY
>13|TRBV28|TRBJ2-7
ASSLGGTVSYEQY
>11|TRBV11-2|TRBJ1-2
ASSSGRPYGYT
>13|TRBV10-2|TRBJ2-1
ASTSGTSGYNEQF
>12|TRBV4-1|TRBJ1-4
ASSQELKREKLF
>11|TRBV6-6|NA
ASKALAGLEQY
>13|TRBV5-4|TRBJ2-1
ASSLAGGRGNEQF
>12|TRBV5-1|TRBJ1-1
ASSGQGAFTEAF
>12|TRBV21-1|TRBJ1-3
ASSEDRAGNTIY
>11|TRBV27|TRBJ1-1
ASRTYVDTEAF
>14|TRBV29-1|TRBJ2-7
SVAMRFSSGAYEQY